This T cell receptor beta chain is from a study of T cell responses to AZD1222 COVID-19 vaccine. Broader study findings: Breadth and depth of Spike-specific TCRs rose after two AZD1222 doses. No day 14 peak samples; only post-peak repertoires were characterized. Donors skewed white British and female; clonal diversity was possibly underestimated.

Libraries were prepared by immunoSEQ multiplex PCR; TCRdb keeps only in-frame clonotypes and omits some of them. The table shows some 180,000 clones, with around 90% occurring only once. For this clone: As yet, its antigen is unknown.

The sequenced sample was peripheral blood, obtained 28 days after the second AZD1222 dose. The receptor's source is an adult who received the AZD1222 COVID-19 vaccine.

The CDR3 reads CASSQRQGETQYF. CDR3 DNA: TGTGCCAGCAGTCAACGACAGGGAGAGACCCAGTACTTC. The V call is TRBV27, the J call TRBJ2-5; 7 bases fit TRBD1. The germline V gene encodes CDR1 MNHEY and CDR2 SMNVEV (reference sequence). V lost 5 bases, J lost 4 bases, and 4 bases stayed unmatched. CDR3 size: 13 residues.